This TCR beta chain was identified during a study of T cell changes during pregnancy in multiple sclerosis (dated by TCRdb to 2018 to 2020). Some background on the complete study: The study looked at changes in the T cell repertoire across pregnancy in women with multiple sclerosis.

With regard to this clone: Its antigen is not yet known. No base qualities exist here, and no much larger clone lies one base off it.

The CDR3 sequence holds 15 residues, the cysteine and phenylalanine included. Only the CDR3 portion is preserved as DNA: 45 bases, with reading frame beginning at the first base. From a lookup of the germline V gene (reference sequence), CDR1 and CDR2 are SGHNT and YYREEE. V drops 7 bases and J drops 7 bases, leaving 21 bases in between. The receptor library was made with the immunoSEQ multiplex PCR assay. TCRdb took over this immuneACCESS table, retaining in-frame rearrangements with V and J assigned. Such tables are incomplete; in checked studies, under half of the missing clones stem from an unresolved V gene, and the remainder is unexplained. Present in this sample are tens of thousands of clones, about 92% of which were seen just once. The ten largest clonotypes hold 2.2% of the sample.

The receptor was derived from a female donor with multiple sclerosis, enrolled in a pregnancy study. The chain couples TRBV5-4 to TRBJ2-1; the D gene is possibly TRBD2, with 7 bases matching. The material sequenced was peripheral blood, taken in the third trimester of pregnancy. The nucleotide sequence reads TGTGCCAGCCTACAACGCGGGGGCTTCTATAATGAGCAGTTCTTC. This is translated as CASLQRGGFYNEQFF.